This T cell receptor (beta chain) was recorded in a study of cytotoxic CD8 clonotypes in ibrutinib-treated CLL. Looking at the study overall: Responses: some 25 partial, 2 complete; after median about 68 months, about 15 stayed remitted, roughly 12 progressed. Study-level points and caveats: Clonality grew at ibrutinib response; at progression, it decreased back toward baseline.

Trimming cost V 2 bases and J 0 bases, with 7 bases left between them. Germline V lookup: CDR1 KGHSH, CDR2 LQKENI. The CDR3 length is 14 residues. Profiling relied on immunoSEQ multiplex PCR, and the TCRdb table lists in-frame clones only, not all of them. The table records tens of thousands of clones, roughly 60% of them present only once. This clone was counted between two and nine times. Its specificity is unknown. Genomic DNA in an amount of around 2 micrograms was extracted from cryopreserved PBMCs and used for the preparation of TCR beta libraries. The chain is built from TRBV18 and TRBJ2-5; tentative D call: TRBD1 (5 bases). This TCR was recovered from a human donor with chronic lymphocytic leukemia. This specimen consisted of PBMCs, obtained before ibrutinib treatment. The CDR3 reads CASSPGAYQETQYF. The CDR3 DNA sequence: TGTGCCAGCTCACCAGGGGCCTACCAAGAGACCCAGTACTTC.